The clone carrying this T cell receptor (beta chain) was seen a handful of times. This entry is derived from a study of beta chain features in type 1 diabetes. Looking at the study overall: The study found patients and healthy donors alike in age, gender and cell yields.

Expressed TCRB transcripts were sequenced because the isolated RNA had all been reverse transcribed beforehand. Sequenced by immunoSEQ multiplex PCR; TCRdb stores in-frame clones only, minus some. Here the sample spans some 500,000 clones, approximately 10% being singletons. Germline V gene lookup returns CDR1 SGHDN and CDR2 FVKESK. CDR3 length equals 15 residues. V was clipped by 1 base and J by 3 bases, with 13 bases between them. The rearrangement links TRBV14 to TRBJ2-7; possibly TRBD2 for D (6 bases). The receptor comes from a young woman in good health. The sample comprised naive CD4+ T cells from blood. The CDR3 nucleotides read TGTGCCAGCAGCCAAGTACTGGGACTGAACTACGAGCAGTACTTC. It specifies CASSQVLGLNYEQYF.